This note documents a single T cell receptor (beta chain) sequence. Antigen specificity is unknown. The data are from a study of a mutant IDH1 vaccine in newly diagnosed glioma. General study points: Immune responses arising from the vaccine appeared in more than 90% of patients.

Time point indicated: week 23, last vaccination. The vaccine gave 300 ug of a 20-mer mutant IDH1 peptide subcutaneously per dose. Each astrocytoma in the donors was new, WHO grade 3 or 4, IDH1-mutant and ATRX-lost. The V gene lost 4 bases and the J gene lost 0 bases, with 9 bases spanning the gap. From germline, CDR1 is SQVTM and CDR2 ANQGSEA. CDR3 size: 14 residues. TCRdb keeps only in-frame clones here, not all; method: immunoSEQ multiplex PCR. The data hold roughly 28,000 clones, with around 80% observed a single time. The source was PBMCs, collected from a glioma patient whose treatment included an IDH1 peptide vaccine. The J gene is TRBJ2-2, the V gene TRBV29-1; D is unclear. The source of this sequence is a woman under 30 with glioma. CDR3 DNA sequence: TGCAGCGTTGCTAACACTGCGAACACCGGGGAGCTGTTTTTT. It translates to CSVANTANTGELFF.